The 19 T cell receptor beta chains listed next were all sequenced from one sample in a study of shared T cell receptors in the human thymus. TCRdb's copy holds only in-frame clones and misses some; the assay was immunoSEQ multiplex PCR. The data contain 500,000 to 850,000 clones, approximately 87% of them singletons. These same records also appear under a second study, on human thymus T cells.

The sample consisted of thymocytes. The receptors were sampled from a boy less than two years old with a congenital heart defect.

This chain joins TRBV6-5 and TRBJ2-5; D possibly corresponds to TRBD2 (5 bases). Trimming shortened V by 0 bases and J by 1 base, and 12 bases separated the two germline ends. The length of the CDR3 is 16 residues. The germline CDR1 and CDR2 sequences are MNHEY and SVGAGI. CDR3 in amino acids: CASSYSIWRAQETQYF. The CDR3 DNA reads as TGTGCCAGCAGTTACTCGATTTGGCGGGCCCAAGAGACCCAGTACTTC.

This rearrangement joins TRBV7-6 to TRBJ2-7, with 14 bases that match TRBD2. The CDR3 contains 18 residues. After removal of 1 base from V and 4 bases from J, the junction contained 9 bases not matched to a gene. Germline V gives CDR1 SGHVS, CDR2 FNYEAQ. In DNA, the CDR3 is TGTGCCAGCAGCTTAGTAGCGGGACTAGCGGGAGTCTTGTACGAGCAGTACTTC. Encoded protein: CASSLVAGLAGVLYEQYF. Looking up the rest from reference TRBV7-6 and TRBJ2-7 gives the full variable domain: GAGVSQSPRYKVTKRGQDVALRCDPISGHVSLYWYRQALGQGPEFLTYFNYEAQQDKSGLPNDRFSAERPEGSISTLTIQRTEQRDSAMYRCASSLVAGLAGVLYEQYFGPGTRLTVT.

The chain couples TRBV4-3 to TRBJ2-1; TRBD2 aligns across 9 bases. This CDR3 comprises 17 residues. Germline-derived CDR1 and CDR2 are LGHNA and YSLEER. V lost 4 bases, J lost 9 bases, and 16 bases stayed unmatched. The DNA for the CDR3 is TGCGCCAGCAGCCCGACTCGAGGGGAGCGGGGGGAGGGTGAGCAGTTCTTC. Its protein is CASSPTRGERGEGEQFF.

The chain couples TRBV2 to TRBJ1-3; 7 nucleotides align to TRBD1. V gave up 11 bases and J gave up 1 base; unmatched junction bases: 8. Germline CDR1 SNHLY, CDR2 FYNNEI. This CDR3 contains 14 residues. CDR3 sequence reads: CAGRQGRSGNTIYF. CDR3 bases: TGTGCCGGCCGACAGGGACGTTCTGGAAACACCATATATTTT. The whole variable domain, remainder taken from reference TRBV2 and TRBJ1-3, is EPEVTQTPSHQVTQMGQEVILRCVPISNHLYFYWYRQILGQKVEFLVSFYNNEISEKSEIFDDQFSVERPDGSNFTLKIRSTKLEDSAMYFCAGRQGRSGNTIYFGEGSWLTVV.

V usage is TRBV4-2 and J usage is TRBJ1-6; 7 nucleotides match TRBD1. V was clipped by 2 bases and J by 0 bases; unmatched bases: 7. The CDR3 runs 18 residues. Germline V gene sequence: CDR1 LGHNA, CDR2 YNFKEQ. DNA of the CDR3: TGTGCCAGCAGCCAAACGGGACAGTTCAGCTCCTATAATTCACCCCTCCACTTT. This sequence encodes CASSQTGQFSSYNSPLHF.

This clone was detected only a few times. This rearrangement joins TRBV25-1 to TRBJ1-2, with 7 bases fitting TRBD1. Germline loops: CDR1 MGHDK, CDR2 SYGVNS. The CDR3 spans 14 residues. Trimming at V came to 6 bases and at J to 1 base, leaving 5 bases not matched to a gene. CDR3 nucleotide sequence: TGTGCCAGCAGACCAGGGGGACATAACTATGGCTACACCTTC. The encoded protein is CASRPGGHNYGYTF.

The chain links TRBV19 to TRBJ2-2; 10 nucleotides match TRBD2. The CDR3 extends over 18 amino acids. Germline loops: CDR1 LNHDA, CDR2 SQIVND (reference sequence). V gave up 4 bases and J gave up 1 base; unmatched junction bases: 9. The CDR3 is CASSKGPSGGQNTGELFF. CDR3 coding DNA: TGTGCCAGTAGTAAGGGGCCTAGCGGGGGCCAGAACACCGGGGAGCTGTTTTTT.

The V call is TRBV27, the J call TRBJ2-1; 14 nucleotides match TRBD2. With 4 bases clipped from V and 9 bases from J, the junction kept 14 bases outside the gene matches. Germline V gene data show CDR1 as MNHEY and CDR2 as SMNVEV (reference sequence). CDR3 length equals 18 residues. In DNA form, the CDR3 reads TGTGCCAGCAGTTCCCTGACTAGCGGGAGGGGTCGATGGGCTGAGCAGTTCTTC. Amino acid sequence: CASSSLTSGRGRWAEQFF.

The chain recombines TRBV28 with TRBJ1-1, with 7 bases lining up with TRBD1. J gave up 1 base and V 3 bases, and 8 bases lay outside the gene matches. Germline V lookup: CDR1 MDHEN, CDR2 SYDVKM. The CDR3 runs 16 residues. The CDR3 region has the DNA TGTGCCAGCAGTTTCACATCGGGACAGTCGAACACTGAAGCTTTCTTT. This sequence encodes CASSFTSGQSNTEAFF.

CDR3 protein: CASSYLAGGTYEQYF. The CDR3 nucleotides read TGTGCCAGCAGCTATCTAGCGGGAGGAACCTACGAGCAGTACTTC. The genes are TRBV28 and TRBJ2-7, with 11 bases identical to TRBD2. Unmatched junction bases numbered 6, after V lost 6 bases and J lost 2 bases. The CDR3 spans 15 residues. Germline values: CDR1 MDHEN, CDR2 SYDVKM.

This sequence joins TRBV7-6 and TRBJ2-7; a weak D match, TRBD1 (5 bases). Germline CDR1 SGHVS, CDR2 FNYEAQ. The CDR3 contains 13 residues. V was shortened by 5 bases and J by 4 bases, with 12 bases between the two germline ends. DNA of the CDR3: TGTGCCAGCAGCCCCAGGGTCGGATACGAGCAGTACTTC. Protein product: CASSPRVGYEQYF.

This sequence joins TRBV28 and TRBJ2-3; TRBD2 aligns across 14 bases. CDR3 length equals 16 residues. The ends lost 5 bases at V and 2 bases at J; junction bases unmatched: 3. The germline CDR1 and CDR2 sequences are MDHEN and SYDVKM. CDR3 nucleotides: TGTGCCAGCAGTAGGACTAGCGGGAGGTACACAGATACGCAGTATTTT. Its translation is CASSRTSGRYTDTQYF.

The rearrangement links TRBV5-1 to TRBJ1-1; possible D gene TRBD1, 5 bases. Deletions cut 4 bases from V and 0 bases from J, with 10 bases between. Germline lookup yields CDR1 SGHRS and CDR2 YFSETQ. The CDR3 length is 14 residues. This CDR3 reads CASSDRQLNTEAFF. CDR3 bases: TGCGCCAGCAGCGATAGACAGCTGAACACTGAAGCTTTCTTT.

This chain joins TRBV4-3 and TRBJ2-2; 14 bases match TRBD2. CDR1 LGHNA and CDR2 YSLEER come from the germline V gene. V was pared by 0 bases and J by 4 bases, with 7 bases of the junction left unmatched. The CDR3 length is 19 residues. As DNA, the CDR3 is TGCGCCAGCAGCCAAGACAGACTAGCGGGGGGGCTATGCACCGGGGAGCTGTTTTTT. It is translated as CASSQDRLAGGLCTGELFF.

The J gene is TRBJ2-5, the V gene TRBV18, with a tentative D call TRBD2 (6 bases). V was pared by 2 bases and J by 7 bases, with 17 bases between. Germline assignment: CDR1 KGHSH and CDR2 LQKENI. The CDR3 is 15 residues long. The CDR3 coding sequence is TGTGCCAGCTCACCAGGATCGAGGGACTCCATGACCCAGTACTTC. It is translated as CASSPGSRDSMTQYF.

The rearrangement uses TRBV2 and TRBJ1-1; 12 bases are a match to TRBD1. This CDR3 has 18 residues. The J segment lost 3 bases and the V segment lost 7 bases, leaving 15 bases of the junction unmatched. Germline CDR1 and CDR2: SNHLY and FYNNEI. The CDR3, as DNA: TGTGCCAGCACCTACCGAGGGGGACAGGGGGCGCGTTACACTGAAGCTTTCTTT. It is translated as CASTYRGGQGARYTEAFF.

The chain joins TRBV27 to TRBJ2-7; 10 bases agree with TRBD1. Germline loops: CDR1 MNHEY, CDR2 SMNVEV (reference sequence). This CDR3 has 12 amino acids. Unmatched junction bases numbered 3, after V lost 8 bases and J lost 5 bases. CDR3 in DNA: TGTGCCAGCTCCGGGACAGGGGACGAGCAGTACTTC. Protein product: CASSGTGDEQYF.

This chain links TRBV7-9 with TRBJ2-1, with 8 bases that match TRBD2. The germline V gene has CDR1 SEHNR and CDR2 FQNEAQ (reference sequence). The V gene end was trimmed by 5 bases and the J gene end by 10 bases; junction bases not matched to a gene: 4. This CDR3 is 12 amino acids long. CDR3 coding DNA: TGTGCCAGCAGCAAAGCGGGAGACGAGCAGTTCTTC. Translating it yields CASSKAGDEQFF.

The chain joins TRBV14 to TRBJ1-6, with a weak D call TRBD1 (6 bases). The V end lost 6 bases, the J end lost 4 bases, and 19 bases lay between the germline ends. Germline CDR1 is SGHDN and CDR2 is FVKESK. The CDR3 contains 17 residues. The CDR3 loop is CASRHLNRDPYNSPLHF. CDR3 nucleotides: TGTGCCAGCAGGCACCTAAACAGGGATCCGTATAATTCACCCCTCCACTTT.